Listed below are T cell receptor beta chains from one sample, sequenced in a study of blood T cell repertoires in COVID-19. Method: immunoSEQ multiplex PCR; TCRdb's copy keeps in-frame clones and lacks some. The profile shows roughly 100,000 clones, about 80% of them singletons. Sequenced sample: peripheral blood. Source of these receptors: a woman over 75 with active or convalescent COVID-19. CDR3s include the opening cysteine and the closing phenylalanine or tryptophan. A D gene is named only where the DNA matches it firmly. Not all rows give a size; the values are once, few, many and, for expanded clones, a class.

13,NA,NA,TRBJ2-7,TRBV11-2,TGTGCCAGCAGCCTCAGGGAACGGGACGAGCAGTACTTC,CASSLRERDEQYF
13,few,NA,TRBJ1-5,TRBV28,TGTGCCAGCAGGGGGAGGGGCGATCAGCCCCAGCATTTT,CASRGRGDQPQHF
15,NA,TRBD1,TRBJ2-1,TRBV5-1,TGCGCCAGCAGCCCCAGACAGGGGCGTTTCAGGGAGCAGTTCTTC,CASSPRQGRFREQFF
15,NA,NA,TRBJ1-5,TRBV24-1,TGTGCCACCAGTGAGGGTAGCAGGGGCGGTCAGCCCCAGCATTTT,CATSEGSRGGQPQHF
19,NA,TRBD1,TRBJ1-5,TRBV6-2/TRBV6-3,TGTGCCAGCAGTTACTCGAAGGGACAGAAGATCCTTTTCGATCAGCCCCAGCATTTT,CASSYSKGQKILFDQPQHF
14,few,TRBD1,TRBJ1-2,TRBV5-1,TGCGCCAGCAGCTACAGCAGGGGGCTGGATGGCTACACCTTC,CASSYSRGLDGYTF
14,NA,NA,TRBJ1-2,TRBV7-2,TGTGCCAGCAGCTTAGATTTCCAGGGGAATGGCTACACCTTC,CASSLDFQGNGYTF
14,NA,TRBD1,TRBJ1-1,TRBV5-1,TGCGCCAGCAGCTCGGGACAGGCGAACACTGAAGCTTTCTTT,CASSSGQANTEAFF
16,NA,TRBD1,TRBJ1-3,TRBV6-6,TGTGCCAGCAGTTGGGGACAGGGAAACTCTGGAAACACCATATATTTT,CASSWGQGNSGNTIYF
16,NA,TRBD1,TRBJ2-7,TRBV10-3,TGTGCCATCAGTGTTCTAACCCGGACAGGGGAAAACGAGCAGTACTTC,CAISVLTRTGENEQYF